Below, one T cell receptor (beta chain) is given with its context. The antigen remains unidentified. V lost 5 bases and J 2 bases, leaving 9 bases between the germline ends. The CDR3 is made up of 13 amino acids. In germline, CDR1 is SGHTA, CDR2 FQGNSA. The data stem from a study of cytomegalovirus exposure and HLA in healthy donors. General study results and limits: A link between a missense DCLRE1C variant and TCR beta V- and J-gene trimming emerged from a later analysis. Across donors, presence/absence analyses took sequencing depth to be roughly uniform. In an earlier analysis, in some 500 donors, most V segments appeared productive either ~90% or ~30% of the time. The study flagged roughly 160 TCR beta chains as cytomegalovirus-associated.

The PCR employed 60 Vbeta primers together with 13 Jbeta primers. This table comes from immunoSEQ multiplex PCR, and its TCRdb copy is limited to in-frame clones, with some not included. The listing records approximately 38,000 clones. Sequenced input: PBMCs. The TCR was taken from a man between 40 and 49 years old in good health and CMV-seropositive. The J gene is TRBJ2-5, the V gene TRBV7-2; D gene uncertain. CDR3 coding DNA: TGTGCCAGCAGCGGCGCGGCTCAAGAGACCCAGTACTTC. Encoded protein: CASSGAAQETQYF.